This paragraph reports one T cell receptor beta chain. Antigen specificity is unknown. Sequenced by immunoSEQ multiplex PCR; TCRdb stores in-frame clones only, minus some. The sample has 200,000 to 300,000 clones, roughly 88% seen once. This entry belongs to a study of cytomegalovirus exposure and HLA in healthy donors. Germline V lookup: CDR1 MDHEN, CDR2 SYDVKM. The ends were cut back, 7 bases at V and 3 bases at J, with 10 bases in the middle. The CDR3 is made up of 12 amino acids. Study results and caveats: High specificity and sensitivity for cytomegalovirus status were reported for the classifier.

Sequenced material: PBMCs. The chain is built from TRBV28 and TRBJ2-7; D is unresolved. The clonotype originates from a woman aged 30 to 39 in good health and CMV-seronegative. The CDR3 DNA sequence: TGTGCCAGCACCCGTAATGACTACGAGCAGTACTTC. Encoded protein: CASTRNDYEQYF.